These 6 T cell receptor beta chains share one sample of origin, sequenced in a study of identical twins. TCRdb processed the 5' RACE reads anew with MiXCR; each CDR3 protein has one entry. The sample has 210,000 or so distinct CDR3 sequences, more than 15% seen once. The same specimen was also included in a second study, on T cells expressing NK-cell markers.

The sequencing input was CD8+ T cells sorted from blood. These receptor sequences come from a woman under 30 in good health.

This clonotype has more than one count but fewer than ten. CDR3: CASSFSGTGELFF. The CDR3 bases are TGTGCCAGCAGCTTTTCCGGGACCGGGGAGCTGTTTTTT. The chain combines TRBV5-6 with TRBJ2-2; D remains unclear. Trimming took 2 bases from V and 5 from J, leaving 7 bases between them. From germline, CDR1 is SGHDT and CDR2 YYEEEE. The CDR3 has 13 amino acids. Filled out from reference TRBV5-6 and TRBJ2-2, the complete variable domain reads DAGVTQSPTHLIKTRGQQVTLRCSPKSGHDTVSWYQQALGQGPQFIFQYYEEEERQRGNFPDRFSGHQFPNYSSELNVNALLLGDSALYLCASSFSGTGELFFGEGSRLTVL.

The table lists this clonotype with a few counts. This chain links TRBV7-3 with TRBJ2-3, with 11 bases fitting TRBD1. Germline CDR1 reads SGHTA; CDR2 reads FQGTGA. CDR3 length: 16 amino acids. V was clipped by 4 bases and J by 2 bases; unmatched bases: 5. CDR3 DNA: TGTGCCAGCAGCTCTGGGACAGGGGGGGCCACAGATACGCAGTATTTT. Translated: CASSSGTGGATDTQYF.

The genes are TRBV11-2 and TRBJ2-2; 7 bases agree with TRBD2. J gave up 3 bases and V 5 bases, and 12 bases lay outside the gene matches. The CDR3 sequence is 17 residues long. Germline values: CDR1 SGHAT, CDR2 FQNNGV. CDR3 residues: CASSPLVAGIYTGELFF. CDR3 nucleotide sequence: TGTGCCAGCAGCCCACTGGTAGCGGGCATATACACCGGGGAGCTGTTTTTT.

The sample holds a few counts of this clonotype. Relative to the germline gene, one junction end is altered; a read error may explain this. The chain couples TRBV5-1 to TRBJ2-1, with 7 bases aligning to TRBD2. CDR1 and CDR2 (germline): SGHRS, YFSETQ. The CDR3 is made up of 15 amino acids. In nucleotides, the CDR3 is TGCGCCAGCAGTTTGGAGGGAGGGCCTAACGATGAGCAGTTCTTC. Translated: CASSLEGGPNDEQFF.

The chain is built from TRBV6-2 or TRBV6-3 and TRBJ2-3; TRBD2 matches 8 bases. This CDR3 has 17 residues. Per the germline V gene, CDR1 is MNHEY and CDR2 is SVGEGT. V gave up 6 bases and J gave up 2 bases; unmatched junction bases: 13. The CDR3 DNA sequence: TGTGCCAGCAGCCCCGTGGGGAAGCGGGGGACCACAGATACGCAGTATTTT. Translation: CASSPVGKRGTTDTQYF.

The chain uses TRBV12-3 or TRBV12-4 and TRBJ1-2, with TRBD1 identical over 9 bases. The CDR3 has 17 amino acids. V was clipped by 6 bases and J by 3 bases; unmatched bases: 14. The CDR3 bases are TGTGCCAGCAGCCCGGGGACAGGGATCTCCCACGACTATGGCTACACCTTC. Translating gives CASSPGTGISHDYGYTF.